A single sample is the source of the 21 T cell receptor beta chains below, sequenced in a study of response to subunit inactivated influenza vaccine. Via MiXCR, TCRdb re-called the RT-PCR reads, giving one row per CDR3 protein. The sample contains 500,000 to 600,000 distinct CDR3 sequences, 10% to 15% of which appear only once. The sample consisted of PBMCs from blood, taken on the day of vaccination. The receptors derive from a man between 45 and 60 years old who received an inactivated influenza vaccine.

This clonotype was observed a few times. The chain couples TRBV21-1 to TRBJ2-5; the D segment call TRBD2 is taken from the table without a DNA check. TRBV21-1 is a documented pseudogene. CDR3 length equals 16 residues. The CDR3 reads CASSIARQREGETQYF. DNA of the CDR3: TGTGCCAGCAGCATAGCCCGCCAGCGGGAAGGGGAGACCCAGTACTTC.

This clonotype was recorded a few times. The chain couples TRBV4-3 to TRBJ2-7, with TRBD2 as a possible D gene (7 bases). V was cut by 4 bases and J by 4 bases, with 17 bases left in between. Germline CDR1 and CDR2: LGHNA and YSLEER. The CDR3 runs 15 residues. The CDR3 loop is CASSLRGGGAYEQYF. The DNA for the CDR3 is TGCGCCAGCAGCCTTCGGGGCGGGGGCGCTTACGAGCAGTACTTC.

This clonotype was detected many times. The chain uses TRBV29-1 and TRBJ2-3; D not resolved. The CDR3 runs to 12 residues. Trimming removed 3 bases from V and 6 bases from J, with 10 bases in between. Germline-derived CDR1 and CDR2 are SQVTM and ANQGSEA. CDR3 in DNA: TGCAGCGTTGATTTCGGTTTTGATACGCAGTATTTT. Protein: CSVDFGFDTQYF.

This clonotype occurred a few times. The chain employs TRBV20-1 and TRBJ2-7; 13 nucleotides line up with TRBD2. V shed 1 base, J shed 5 bases, and the junction held 2 bases outside the gene matches. This CDR3 spans 14 amino acids. Germline V gene data show CDR1 as DFQATT and CDR2 as SNEGSKA (reference sequence). This chain's CDR3 is CSARGTSGSHEQYF. The CDR3 DNA reads as TGCAGTGCTAGAGGGACTAGCGGGAGCCACGAGCAGTACTTC.

This clonotype was found many times. The gene calls are TRBV7-6 and TRBJ1-3; D is unclear. CDR3 length: 15 residues. V was cut by 3 bases and J by 0 bases, with 9 bases left in between. CDR1 and CDR2 from the germline V gene are SGHVS and FNYEAQ. The CDR3 reads CASSFSGDSGNTIYF. CDR3 in DNA: TGTGCCAGCAGCTTCTCCGGTGACTCTGGAAACACCATATATTTT.

The chain recombines TRBV27 with TRBJ2-1, with no clear D. The CDR3 is 13 amino acids. V was pared by 5 bases and J by 8 bases, with 13 bases between. The germline V gene encodes CDR1 MNHEY and CDR2 SMNVEV (reference sequence). CDR3 sequence reads: CASSPDEWYEQFF. In nucleotides, the CDR3 is TGTGCCAGCAGTCCAGACGAGTGGTATGAGCAGTTCTTC.

This clonotype showed up just a few times. The rearrangement joins TRBV27 to TRBJ1-1; unclear D gene. The CDR3 length is 16 residues. The V gene lost 5 bases and the J gene lost 1 base, with 17 bases spanning the gap. Looked up from germline, CDR1 is MNHEY and CDR2 is SMNVEV (reference sequence). The CDR3 sequence: CASSPVLGRANTEAFF. Here the CDR3 DNA reads TGTGCCAGCAGTCCCGTCCTCGGGAGGGCGAACACTGAAGCTTTCTTT.

This rearrangement joins TRBV6-5 to TRBJ2-1, with TRBD1 as a possible D gene (6 bases). The CDR3 has 14 residues. Germline assignment: CDR1 MNHEY and CDR2 SVGAGI. The V end was cut by 0 bases, the J end by 7 bases, with 10 bases between. CDR3 bases: TGTGCCAGCAGTTACTCGGCTAGGGGGAATGAGCAGTTCTTC. Translated: CASSYSARGNEQFF.

This clonotype was found a few times. The chain carries TRBV6-2 or TRBV6-3 and TRBJ2-7; the D is unclear. The germline CDR1 and CDR2 sequences are MNHEY and SVGEGT. Between the trimmed V and J ends, which lost 7 bases and 3 bases, there was a span of 16 bases. The CDR3 runs 14 residues. CDR3 sequence reads: CASTLVPADYEQYF. In nucleotides, the CDR3 is TGTGCCAGCACCCTCGTGCCCGCTGACTACGAGCAGTACTTC.

This clonotype was counted at least ten times. The chain combines TRBV20-1 with TRBJ2-3, with TRBD1 identical over 7 bases. Germline-derived CDR1 and CDR2 are DFQATT and SNEGSKA (reference sequence). The CDR3 sequence is 14 residues long. V dropped 6 bases and J dropped 0; count of bases not matched to a gene: 6. The CDR3 nucleotides read TGCAGTGCGAAGACAGGGCTCAGCACAGATACGCAGTATTTT. It is translated as CSAKTGLSTDTQYF.

The rearrangement uses TRBV7-2 and TRBJ2-5, with 8 bases fitting TRBD2. CDR1 and CDR2 from the germline V gene are SGHTA and FQGNSA. Trimming cost V 6 bases and J 2 bases; bases outside gene matches: 14. CDR3 length: 17 amino acids. Here the CDR3 reads CASSAAGGFQWQETQYF. The CDR3 coding sequence is TGTGCCAGCAGTGCTGCGGGGGGCTTTCAGTGGCAAGAGACCCAGTACTTC.

The chain employs TRBV3-1 and TRBJ1-3; a weak D match, TRBD1 (5 bases). Germline-derived CDR1 and CDR2 are LGHDT and YNNKEL (reference sequence). The CDR3 loop spans 14 amino acids. V lost 5 bases, J lost 4 bases, and 12 bases lay in between. DNA of the CDR3: TGTGCCAGCAGCGCCCGGGACGCAGGAAACACCATATATTTT. Translated, it gives CASSARDAGNTIYF.

This clonotype was recorded a few times. The chain links TRBV20-1 to TRBJ2-3; 7 bases map to TRBD1. J was trimmed by 4 bases and V by 3 bases; bases with no gene match: 13. The CDR3 covers 16 residues. The V gene's germline CDR1 is DFQATT and CDR2 SNEGSKA (reference sequence). The CDR3 spells CSASSQWGTASDTQYF. CDR3 coding DNA: TGCAGTGCTAGTTCCCAATGGGGGACAGCCTCAGATACGCAGTATTTT.

The CDR3 sequence is CSARGGRTYEQYF. The CDR3 DNA sequence: TGCAGTGCTAGGGGGGGAAGGACCTACGAGCAGTACTTC. V usage is TRBV20-1 and J usage is TRBJ2-7, with D perhaps TRBD2 (6 bases). Trimming left V 3 bases short and J 2 bases short, with 11 bases between. Germline values: CDR1 DFQATT, CDR2 SNEGSKA (reference sequence). The CDR3 is 13 residues long.

This chain uses TRBV4-1 with TRBJ1-3; D unresolved. CDR1 is MGHRA, CDR2 YSYEKL, per germline. Deletions cut 1 base from V and 2 bases from J, with 12 bases between. The CDR3 is made up of 16 amino acids. CDR3 residues: CASSQVGVRTGNTIYF. CDR3 coding DNA: TGCGCCAGCAGCCAAGTTGGGGTCCGTACTGGAAACACCATATATTTT.

This clonotype was seen only a few times. One end of the junction does not line up with germline, which may come from a read error. The genes are TRBV7-7 and TRBJ2-5, with D possibly being TRBD1 (6 bases). This CDR3 has 13 amino acids. Germline V CDR1 and CDR2: SSHAT, FNYEAQ (reference sequence). The CDR3 nucleotides are TGTGCTAGCAGCTTTGGGACACTAGAGACCCAGTACTTC. It codes for CASSFGTLETQYF.

The chain employs TRBV29-1 and TRBJ2-3, with unresolved D. Germline V gene lookup returns CDR1 SQVTM and CDR2 ANQGSEA. The CDR3 length is 10 residues. V was clipped by 8 bases and J by 2 bases, with 5 bases between them. CDR3: CSSITDTQYF. CDR3 bases: TGCAGCAGCATCACAGATACGCAGTATTTT.

In this sample, this clonotype turned up a few times. V gene TRBV2 combines with J gene TRBJ1-2; D remains unclear. Germline loops: CDR1 SNHLY, CDR2 FYNNEI. Deletions cut 0 bases from V and 8 bases from J, with 13 bases between. This CDR3 is built from 14 residues. The CDR3 DNA reads TGTGCCAGCAGTGAAGCCGGAGGGCTTGGCGGCTACACCTTC. Translating gives CASSEAGGLGGYTF.

At least ten counts were recorded for this clonotype. The V gene is TRBV29-1, the J gene TRBJ2-1, with D hard to call. V lost 0 bases, J lost 0 bases, and 9 bases lay in between. Germline CDR1 reads SQVTM; CDR2 reads ANQGSEA. The CDR3 loop spans 15 amino acids. CDR3 sequence (DNA): TGCAGCGTTGAAGATCGGGCAAACTCCTACAATGAGCAGTTCTTC. It is translated as CSVEDRANSYNEQFF.

This clonotype appeared many times. This rearrangement joins TRBV29-1 to TRBJ1-3; D gene ambiguous. This CDR3 contains 12 residues. Germline V gene lookup returns CDR1 SQVTM and CDR2 ANQGSEA. The V gene lost 3 bases and the J gene lost 2 bases, with 5 bases spanning the gap. CDR3: CSVEVPGNTIYF. CDR3 DNA sequence: TGCAGCGTTGAGGTACCTGGAAACACCATATATTTT. Full variable domain (rest looked up from reference TRBV29-1 and TRBJ1-3): SAVISQKPSRDICQRGTSLTIQCQVDSQVTMMFWYRQQPGQSLTLIATANQGSEATYESGFVIDKFPISRPNLTFSTLTVSNMSPEDSSIYLCSVEVPGNTIYFGEGSWLTVV.

This clonotype has ten or more counts. This rearrangement joins TRBV20-1 to TRBJ2-3; TRBD2 matches at 10 bases. Trimming at V came to 4 bases and at J to 5 bases, leaving 6 bases not matched to a gene. From germline, CDR1 is DFQATT and CDR2 SNEGSKA (reference sequence). This CDR3 contains 14 residues. The DNA for the CDR3 is TGCAGTGCTAAGCCGGGACTAGCGCGAGATACGCAGTATTTT. Translating gives CSAKPGLARDTQYF.